The present T cell receptor beta chain was sequenced within a study of blood T cells in healthy people across ages. General study points: Across samples, TCR beta diversity tracked strongly with naive T cell percentage. Naive CD4+ cells and diversity were both higher in long-lived donors than in aged donors. Measured against age, TCR beta diversity per million T cells decreased in a roughly linear manner.

On this clonotype: Its antigen remains unknown.

Using a J-beta primer mix together with a sample-barcoded 5' primer, a second PCR was run for roughly 7 to 12 cycles. Paired-end reads containing CDR3 totaled no fewer than 2.5 million for each sample. TCRdb passed the 5' RACE reads through MiXCR, listing each CDR3 protein once. This repertoire shows about 720,000 distinct CDR3 sequences, 22% found once; its top ten account for around a fifth. The CDR3 has 12 amino acids. Looked up from germline, CDR1 is MNHEY and CDR2 is SVGEGT. The V and J ends lost 7 bases and 5 bases respectively, with 12 bases between them. Material for sequencing was blood. The origin of this receptor is a man between 65 and 85 years old in good health. This chain links TRBV6-2 or TRBV6-3 with TRBJ2-7; D gene ambiguous. The CDR3 nucleotides are TGTGCCAGCACCAACCCCCTGGACGAGCAGTACTTC. Translating gives CASTNPLDEQYF.